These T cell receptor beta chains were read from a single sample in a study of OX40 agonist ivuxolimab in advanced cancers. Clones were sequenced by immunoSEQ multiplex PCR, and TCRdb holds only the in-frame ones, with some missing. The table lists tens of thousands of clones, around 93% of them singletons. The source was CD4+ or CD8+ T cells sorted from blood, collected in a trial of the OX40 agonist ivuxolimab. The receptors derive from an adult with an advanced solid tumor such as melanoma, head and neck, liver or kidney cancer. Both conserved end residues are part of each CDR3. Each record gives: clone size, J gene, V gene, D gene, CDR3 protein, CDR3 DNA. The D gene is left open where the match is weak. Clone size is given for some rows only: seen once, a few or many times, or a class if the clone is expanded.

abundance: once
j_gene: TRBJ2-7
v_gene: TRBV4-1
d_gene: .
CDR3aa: CASSLRDLGDEQYF
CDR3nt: TGCGCCAGCAGCCTTAGGGATTTGGGAGACGAGCAGTACTTC

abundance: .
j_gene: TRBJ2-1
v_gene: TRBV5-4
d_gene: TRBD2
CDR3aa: CASSVSGIFVDEQFF
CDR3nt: TGTGCCAGCAGCGTTAGCGGGATATTCGTCGATGAGCAGTTCTTC

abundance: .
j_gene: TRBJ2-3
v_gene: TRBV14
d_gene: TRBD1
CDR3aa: CASSPRDRVADTQYF
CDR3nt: TGTGCCAGCAGCCCCCGGGACAGGGTAGCAGATACGCAGTATTTT

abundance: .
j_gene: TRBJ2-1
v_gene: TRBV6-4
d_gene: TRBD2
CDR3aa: CASSDSATVIPSGEQFF
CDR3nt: TGTGCCAGCAGTGACTCGGCGACGGTTATTCCTAGCGGCGAGCAGTTCTTC

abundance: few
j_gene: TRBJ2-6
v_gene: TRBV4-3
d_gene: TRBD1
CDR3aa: CASSQDPGGGANVLTF
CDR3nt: TGCGCCAGCAGCCAAGATCCAGGGGGTGGGGCCAACGTCCTGACTTTC

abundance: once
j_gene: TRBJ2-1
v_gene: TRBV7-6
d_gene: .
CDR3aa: CASSIPEGSYNEQFF
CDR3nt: TGTGCCAGCAGCATCCCAGAGGGTTCCTACAATGAGCAGTTCTTC

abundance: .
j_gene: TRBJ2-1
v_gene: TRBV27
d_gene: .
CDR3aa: CASSFPSNEQFF
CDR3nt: TGTGCCAGCAGTTTCCCCAGTAATGAGCAGTTCTTC

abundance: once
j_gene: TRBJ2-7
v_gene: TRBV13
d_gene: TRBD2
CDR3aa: CASSTGLAGSYEQYF
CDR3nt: TGTGCCAGCAGCACGGGACTAGCGGGATCCTACGAGCAGTACTTC

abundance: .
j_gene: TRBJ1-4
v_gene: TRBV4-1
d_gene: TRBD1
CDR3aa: CASSQLAGTENEKLFF
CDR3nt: TGCGCCAGCAGCCAATTAGCGGGGACAGAAAATGAAAAACTGTTTTTT

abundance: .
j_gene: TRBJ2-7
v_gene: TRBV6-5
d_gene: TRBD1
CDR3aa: CASSYSGQGTYEQYF
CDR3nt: TGTGCCAGCAGTTACTCGGGACAGGGGACCTACGAGCAGTACTTC

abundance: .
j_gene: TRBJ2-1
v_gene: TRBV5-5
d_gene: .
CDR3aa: CASSSANEQFF
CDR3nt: TGTGCCAGCAGCTCGGCGAATGAGCAGTTCTTC

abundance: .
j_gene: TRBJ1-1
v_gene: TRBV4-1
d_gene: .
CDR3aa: CASSQDAWGYTEAFF
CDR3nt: TGCGCCAGCAGCCAAGATGCATGGGGGTACACTGAAGCTTTCTTT

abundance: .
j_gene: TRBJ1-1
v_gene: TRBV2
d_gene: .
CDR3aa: CASSVGLGTEAFF
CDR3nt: TGTGCCAGCAGTGTTGGACTTGGCACTGAAGCTTTCTTT

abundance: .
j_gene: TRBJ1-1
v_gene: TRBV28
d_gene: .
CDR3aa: CASRHLEAFF
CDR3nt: TGTGCCAGCAGACATCTTGAAGCTTTCTTT

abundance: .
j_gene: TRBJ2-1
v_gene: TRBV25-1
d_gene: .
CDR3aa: CASSWTVNEQFF
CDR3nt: TGTGCCAGCAGCTGGACAGTAAATGAGCAGTTCTTC

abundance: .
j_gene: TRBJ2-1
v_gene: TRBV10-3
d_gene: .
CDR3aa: CAISDDSWNEQFF
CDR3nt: TGTGCCATCAGTGACGACTCTTGGAATGAGCAGTTCTTC

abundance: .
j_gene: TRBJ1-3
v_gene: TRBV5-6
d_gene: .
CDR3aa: CASSFRVLSLNSGNTIYF
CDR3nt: TGTGCCAGCAGCTTTCGGGTCTTGAGCCTGAACTCTGGAAACACCATATATTTT

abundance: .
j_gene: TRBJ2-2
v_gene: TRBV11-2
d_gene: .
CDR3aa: CASSRVGFTGELFF
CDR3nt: TGTGCCAGCAGCCGCGTGGGATTTACCGGGGAGCTGTTTTTT

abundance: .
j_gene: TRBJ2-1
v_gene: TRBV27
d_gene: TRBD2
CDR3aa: CASSLSQAGVSEQFF
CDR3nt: TGTGCCAGCAGTTTATCGCAAGCGGGAGTTTCTGAGCAGTTCTTC

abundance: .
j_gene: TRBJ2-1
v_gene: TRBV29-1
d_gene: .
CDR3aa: CSVRTNYNEQFF
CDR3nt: TGCAGCGTCAGGACTAACTACAATGAGCAGTTCTTC

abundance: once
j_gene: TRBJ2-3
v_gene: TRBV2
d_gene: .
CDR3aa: CASSVNQDTQYF
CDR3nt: TGTGCCAGCAGTGTGAATCAAGATACGCAGTATTTT

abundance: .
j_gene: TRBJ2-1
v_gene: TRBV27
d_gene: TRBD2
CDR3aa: CASSLAPPLAGVNEQFF
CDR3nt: TGTGCCAGCAGTTTAGCCCCTCCCCTAGCGGGAGTCAATGAGCAGTTCTTC

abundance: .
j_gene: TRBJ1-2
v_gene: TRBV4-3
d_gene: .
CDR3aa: CASSQDRGTAYGYTF
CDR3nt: TGCGCCAGCAGCCAAGATAGGGGGACGGCATATGGCTACACCTTC

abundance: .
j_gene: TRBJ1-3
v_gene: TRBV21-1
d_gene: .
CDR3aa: CASSGQQGATGNTIYF
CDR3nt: TGTGCCAGCAGCGGACAACAGGGTGCCACTGGAAACACCATATATTTT